The 11 T cell receptor beta chains below come from one sample, sequenced in a study of T cells after posttransplantation cyclophosphamide (dated by TCRdb to 2016 to 2018). The library was prepared using the immunoSEQ multiplex PCR assay. This is the immuneACCESS table as TCRdb keeps it, with only in-frame sequences that have V and J called. A part of the clones is gone; compared with another copy, unresolved V genes explain less than half, and the rest is unexplained. The sample yields about 7,000 clones; 75% to 95% were counted once. Just under 4% of the sample lies in the top ten. Sequencing was carried out using CD4+ T cells sorted from blood. The origin of the receptors is a woman between 45 and 60 years old in good health and a related stem cell transplant donor.

The genes are TRBV7-2 and TRBJ2-5, with TRBD2 identical over 8 bases. The J call could be wrong; TRBJ2-7 is a better fit for the DNA end. CDR1 is SGHTA and CDR2 is FQGNSA in the germline V gene. CDR3 length: 14 residues. The CDR3 is CASCTGTSGYEQYF. DNA of the CDR3: TGTGCCAGCTGCACCGGGACTAGTGGCTACGAGCAGTACTTC.

The CDR3 nucleotides are TGTGCCAGTAGTATAGCATTTGGACAGTGGAACACTGAAGCTTTCTTT. Protein: CASSIAFGQWNTEAFF. The rearrangement links TRBV19 to TRBJ1-1, with D perhaps TRBD1 (6 bases). V was clipped by 1 base and J by 1 base, with 13 bases between them. CDR1 and CDR2 (germline): LNHDA, SQIVND (reference sequence). The CDR3 totals 16 residues.

A single count supports this clone. V and J are TRBV10-3 and TRBJ2-5; 7 nucleotides align to TRBD2. CDR3 length equals 17 residues. In germline, CDR1 is ENHRY, CDR2 SYGVKD. V lost 0 bases to trimming and J lost 5 bases; unmatched junction nucleotides: 12. The CDR3 loop reads CAISESVAGGSGETQYF. DNA of the CDR3: TGTGCCATCAGTGAGTCAGTAGCTGGCGGGAGCGGGGAGACCCAGTACTTC.

The chain links TRBV5-6 to TRBJ1-1; 11 bases align to TRBD1. The trim removed 4 bases at V and 10 bases at J, leaving 6 bases unmatched. CDR1 and CDR2 (germline): SGHDT, YYEEEE. This CDR3 contains 13 residues. CDR3 in amino acids: CASSLWTGGLAFF. The CDR3 DNA follows: TGTGCCAGCAGCCTATGGACAGGGGGCTTAGCTTTCTTT.

The CDR3 DNA reads TGTGCCAGCGGACAGGGAGACGAGCAGTACTTC. Protein product: CASGQGDEQYF. The chain couples TRBV6-5 to TRBJ2-7, with 8 bases aligning to TRBD1. Germline assignment: CDR1 MNHEY and CDR2 SVGAGI. The V gene end was trimmed by 8 bases and the J gene end by 5 bases; junction bases not matched to a gene: 2. The CDR3 has 11 residues.

The rearrangement links TRBV5-1 to TRBJ2-7; weak D call: TRBD1 (7 bases). The CDR3 totals 16 residues. Germline V CDR1 and CDR2: SGHRS, YFSETQ. V lost 1 base, J lost 4 bases, and 18 bases lay in between. The CDR3: CASSLMGQGGSYEQYF. The CDR3 DNA is TGCGCCAGCAGCTTGATGGGGCAGGGGGGAAGTTACGAGCAGTACTTC.

This chain joins TRBV6-5 and TRBJ1-3; D is possibly TRBD1 (6 bases). Trimming took off 5 bases at V and 2 bases at J, with 13 bases between the two ends. The germline V gene has CDR1 MNHEY and CDR2 SVGAGI. The CDR3 is 15 residues long. The CDR3 DNA follows: TGTGCCAGCAGTAACGAAAGGGGGACTGGAAACACCATATATTTT. Amino acid sequence: CASSNERGTGNTIYF.

This clone appeared once. The chain combines TRBV6-1 with TRBJ1-2, with D perhaps matching TRBD1 (5 bases). V was pared by 5 bases and J by 2 bases, with 9 bases between. The germline gives CDR1 MNHNS, CDR2 SASEGT. The CDR3 covers 13 residues. The CDR3 is CASSHGGNYGYTF. As DNA, the CDR3 is TGTGCCAGCAGTCACGGGGGAAACTATGGCTACACCTTC.

The V call is TRBV6-1, the J call TRBJ1-2; 9 bases are shared with TRBD1. Trimming at V came to 5 bases and at J to 4 bases, leaving 8 bases not matched to a gene. Germline V lookup: CDR1 MNHNS, CDR2 SASEGT. This CDR3 is 15 amino acids long. The CDR3 DNA reads as TGTGCCAGCAGTAAGGGACAGGGACGGATCTATGGCTACACCTTC. It codes for CASSKGQGRIYGYTF.

This chain joins TRBV9 and TRBJ2-1; 11 bases match TRBD2. CDR1 and CDR2 (germline): SGDLS, YYNGEE. CDR3 length: 16 amino acids. With 4 bases clipped from V and 10 bases from J, the junction kept 13 bases outside the gene matches. CDR3 DNA: TGTGCCAGCAGCAGACGACCGGGACTAGCGGCCCGGGAGCAGTTCTTC. This translates into CASSRRPGLAAREQFF. The complete variable domain, with remaining parts taken from reference TRBV9 and TRBJ2-1, reads DSGVTQTPKHLITATGQRVTLRCSPRSGDLSVYWYQQSLDQGLQFLIQYYNGEERAKGNILERFSAQQFPDLHSELNLSSLELGDSALYFCASSRRPGLAAREQFFGPGTRLTVL.

On this clone itself: Other nucleotide sequences from this sample produce the same CDR3. This sequence joins TRBV27 and TRBJ1-1; D might be TRBD1 (6 bases). Germline V gene sequence: CDR1 MNHEY, CDR2 SMNVEV (reference sequence). The CDR3 contains 15 residues. The V end lost 3 bases, the J end lost 3 bases, and 14 bases lay between the germline ends. The CDR3 DNA reads TGTGCCAGCAGTTTCTACACAGGGAGGGACACTGAAGCTTTCTTT. Translating it yields CASSFYTGRDTEAFF.